This TCR beta chain was sequenced in a study of sequential checkpoint blockade in melanoma. Study details: After both sequences, patients received maintenance nivolumab. General study results and limits: PD-L1 staining and CD8+ counts, not mutational load, tracked tumor T-cell clonality.

This table comes from immunoSEQ multiplex PCR, and its TCRdb copy is limited to in-frame clones, with some not included. The data show approximately 6,100 clones, 20% to 25% seen once. Treatment in this sample: randomized to nivolumab then ipilimumab (arm A) or the reverse (arm B). This clone has a handful of counts. The antigen is not known. V was shortened by 3 bases and J by 0 bases, with 12 bases between the two germline ends. The V gene's germline CDR1 is SGHNT and CDR2 YENEEA. This CDR3 comprises 15 residues. The source was tumor tissue (inferred from file names), collected from a patient given nivolumab and ipilimumab in sequence. This chain links TRBV11-3 with TRBJ2-7, with D tentatively TRBD2 (6 bases). The origin of this receptor is a human donor with melanoma. The CDR3 DNA sequence: TGTGCCAGCAGCTTGGAAGCGGGTCTCTCCTACGAGCAGTACTTC. Translation gives CASSLEAGLSYEQYF.